The source of this T cell receptor (beta chain) is a study of T cells and copy number aberrations in small-cell lung cancer. Findings and limits, study-wide: Copy number aberration burden correlated negatively with tumor T-cell density, richness, clonality.

CDR1 and CDR2 from the germline V gene are MNHEY and SMNVEV (reference sequence). V lost 5 bases to trimming and J lost 0 bases, with 11 bases between them. The CDR3 totals 16 residues. This clone ranks as large. Its specificity is not known. Each formalin-fixed paraffin-embedded tumor block contributed three regions chosen by a grid layout. Only in-frame clones appear in the TCRdb table, and some are missing; sequencing was by immunoSEQ multiplex PCR. The table has about 2,100 clones, less than 85% seen once; the top ten hold more than 8%. The chain employs TRBV27 and TRBJ2-6; D ambiguous. The sample consisted of tumor tissue. This TCR came from a man in his sixties with small cell lung cancer. The CDR3 region is CASSHTLGSGANVLTF. The CDR3 coding sequence is TGTGCCAGCAGTCACACGCTGGGCTCTGGGGCCAACGTCCTGACTTTC.